This TCR beta chain was profiled in a study of blood T cell repertoires in COVID-19. The overall study: Samples of COVID-19 (acute and convalescent) were obtained from the United States, Italy and Spain. PBMCs, B-cell-depleted T cells, or T cells provided the cDNA or gDNA that made up the material.

This clone appeared a few times. The germline CDR1 and CDR2 sequences are SEHNR and FQNEAQ (reference sequence). V gave up 9 bases and J gave up 5 bases; unmatched junction bases: 9. CDR3 length: 14 amino acids. Original processing methods: Scientists estimated how many nucleated cells there were by amplifying reference gene primers. Assay used: immunoSEQ multiplex PCR; TCRdb lists only in-frame clones, some missing. Clone size and the V and J calls come from that table; the DNA yielded D and trimming. Seen here are 100,000 to 150,000 clones, approximately 80% observed once, and the top ten hold about 11%.

The sequenced sample was peripheral blood. The receptor was derived from a man between 60 and 75 years old with acute or convalescent COVID-19. J is TRBJ2-1 and V is TRBV7-9; 8 bases agree with TRBD1. For the CDR3, the DNA is TGTGCCAGTCGTAAGACAGGGGCTGACAATGAGCAGTTCTTC. It translates to CASRKTGADNEQFF.